These 7 T cell receptor beta chains were all obtained from the same sample, sequenced in a study of lymphopenia after photon versus proton radiotherapy. Assay used: immunoSEQ multiplex PCR; TCRdb lists only in-frame clones, some missing. Of about 40,000 clones in the sample, 86% were seen once. The source was peripheral blood, collected from a patient treated with proton-based radiotherapy. The receptor set was obtained from a woman aged 70-85 years with pancreatic cancer. Some clones in this sample may be carry-over from other donors' samples.

The chain is built from TRBV15 and TRBJ1-4; D is uncertain. Trimming took 5 bases from V and 5 from J, leaving 15 bases between them. This CDR3 is 15 amino acids long. From germline, CDR1 is LNHNV and CDR2 YYDKDF (reference sequence). CDR3 DNA sequence: TGTGCCACCAGCGGGATAGGAGGGCCCAATGAAAAACTGTTTTTT. It codes for CATSGIGGPNEKLFF. Filled out from reference TRBV15 and TRBJ1-4, the complete variable domain reads DAMVIQNPRYQVTQFGKPVTLSCSQTLNHNVMYWYQQKSSQAPKLLFHYYDKDFNNEADTPDNFQSRRPNTSFCFLDIRSPGLGDTAMYLCATSGIGGPNEKLFFGSGTQLSVL.

J is TRBJ1-5 and V is TRBV6-5, with 10 positions matching TRBD1. The CDR3 is made up of 15 amino acids. The germline gives CDR1 MNHEY, CDR2 SVGAGI. Losses at the gene ends were 6 bases for V and 6 bases for J; bases not matched to a gene: 8. In DNA form, the CDR3 reads TGTGCCAGCAGCCGTGGGACAGGGGACAGTCAGCCCCAGCATTTT. Its translation is CASSRGTGDSQPQHF.

V gene TRBV28 combines with J gene TRBJ2-1; no clear D gene. The CDR3 consists of 11 residues. Germline CDR1 reads MDHEN; CDR2 reads SYDVKM. Trimming took off 5 bases at V and 15 bases at J, with 14 bases between the two ends. Here the CDR3 reads CASSLNRDRFF. The CDR3 region has the DNA TGTGCCAGCAGTCTTAATAGGGATCGGTTCTTC.

The CDR3 loop reads CASNYRSTPSPLHF. The CDR3 region has the DNA TGTGCCAGCAATTACAGGTCCACTCCTTCACCCCTCCACTTT. J is TRBJ1-6 and V is TRBV28, with a possible D match to TRBD1 (5 bases). The ends were cut back, 7 bases at V and 9 bases at J, with 16 bases in the middle. This CDR3 comprises 14 residues. Looked up from germline, CDR1 is MDHEN and CDR2 is SYDVKM.

V gene TRBV7-9 combines with J gene TRBJ2-1; D not certain. Trimming cost V 5 bases and J 12 bases, with 14 bases left between them. The CDR3 runs 12 residues. CDR1 and CDR2 (germline): SEHNR, FQNEAQ (reference sequence). CDR3 sequence: CASSQDLSRQFF. The CDR3, as DNA: TGTGCCAGCAGCCAAGACTTAAGTCGGCAGTTCTTC.

The V and J genes are TRBV7-2 and TRBJ1-2; 9 bases fit TRBD1. The CDR3 spans 15 residues. V trimming: 5 bases; J trimming: 9 bases; junction bases outside the gene matches: 13. Germline lookup yields CDR1 SGHTA and CDR2 FQGNSA. The CDR3 spells CASSPGRGQGYRYTF. Written as DNA, the CDR3 is TGTGCCAGCAGCCCAGGGAGAGGACAGGGGTATCGCTACACCTTC.

The rearrangement links TRBV28 to TRBJ1-5; D remains unclear. This CDR3 has 14 amino acids. The germline V gene encodes CDR1 MDHEN and CDR2 SYDVKM. Trimming shortened V by 4 bases and J by 0 bases, and 7 bases separated the two germline ends. CDR3 nucleotides: TGTGCCAGCAGTTCCCAGATTAGCAATCAGCCCCAGCATTTT. It yields the protein CASSSQISNQPQHF.